This T cell receptor (beta chain) was found in a study of vaccination and CD4 T cells after COVID-19. As for the study in general: For each participant, vaccination comprised two doses of either the BNT162b2 or the mRNA-1273 vaccine.

Study-wide results and caveats: Convalescent patients displayed a median about 90% of reactive clones emerging only post-vaccination.

TCRdb reanalysed the PCR reads using MiXCR and keeps one entry per CDR3 protein. Of just over 35,000 distinct CDR3 sequences in the sample, about 35% were seen once. The table lists this clonotype with a few counts. Antigen specificity is unknown. CDR1 and CDR2 (germline): LNHDA, SQIVND (reference sequence). The junction had 14 bases not matched to a gene; V was cut back by 7 bases and J by 4 bases. The CDR3 is 17 residues long. Time point defined: late sampling 161 to 241 days after vaccination in a few convalescent patients. The clonotype was recovered from a human donor who had recovered from COVID-19. The chain is built from TRBV19 and TRBJ2-5, with TRBD1 identical over 11 bases. Sequencing used CD4+ T cells from blood, obtained about 7 months after SARS-CoV-2 vaccination. The CDR3 DNA reads TGTGCCAGTAATAACCCTCGTGAGGACAGGGGGCGAGAGACCCAGTACTTC. Translated, it gives CASNNPREDRGRETQYF.